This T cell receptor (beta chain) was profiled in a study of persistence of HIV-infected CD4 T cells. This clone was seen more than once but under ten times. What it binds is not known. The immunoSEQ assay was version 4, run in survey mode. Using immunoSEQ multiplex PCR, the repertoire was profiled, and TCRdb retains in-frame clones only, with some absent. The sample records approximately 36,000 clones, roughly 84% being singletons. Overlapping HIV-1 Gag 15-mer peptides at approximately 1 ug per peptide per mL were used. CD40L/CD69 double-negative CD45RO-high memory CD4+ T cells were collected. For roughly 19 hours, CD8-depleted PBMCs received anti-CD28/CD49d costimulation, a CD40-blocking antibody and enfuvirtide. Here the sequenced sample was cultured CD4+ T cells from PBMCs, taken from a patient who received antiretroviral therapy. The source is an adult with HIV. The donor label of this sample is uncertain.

DNA of the CDR3: TGTGCCAGTCACCTTTCCACAGGGGTGAAGAATGAAAAACTGTTTTTT. Its translation: CASHLSTGVKNEKLFF. The chain uses TRBV19 and TRBJ1-4; TRBD1 aligns across 7 bases. In germline, CDR1 is LNHDA, CDR2 SQIVND (reference sequence). V trimming: 8 bases; J trimming: 5 bases; junction bases outside the gene matches: 14. There are 16 residues in the CDR3.